This TCR beta chain was observed in a study of shared clonotypes between healthy human individuals. Findings and limits, study-wide: Across subsets, estimated richness was generally greater for naive than for memory populations. Inspection by rarefaction showed sorted-subset sequencing to be incomplete despite large depth. The naive CD4 repertoires of several donors were compared, and around 5% of clonotypes were shared.

Germline V gives CDR1 MDHEN, CDR2 SYDVKM. Trimming removed 0 bases at V and 0 bases at J, with 9 bases between. The CDR3 is 16 amino acids. A remark on this clone: Its cognate antigen is unknown.

Repertoires were generated with immunoSEQ multiplex PCR, while TCRdb's copy carries only in-frame clones and drops some. The sample records over a million clones, 96% being singletons. The chain couples TRBV28 to TRBJ1-3; no firm D call. The clonotype was recovered from a man aged 25 to 40 in good health. Input material: naive CD4+ T cells sorted from blood. As for subset: CD45RA+ positively selected. In DNA form, the CDR3 reads TGTGCCAGCAGTTTATGGCGACCGAGCTCTGGAAACACCATATATTTT. It translates to CASSLWRPSSGNTIYF.